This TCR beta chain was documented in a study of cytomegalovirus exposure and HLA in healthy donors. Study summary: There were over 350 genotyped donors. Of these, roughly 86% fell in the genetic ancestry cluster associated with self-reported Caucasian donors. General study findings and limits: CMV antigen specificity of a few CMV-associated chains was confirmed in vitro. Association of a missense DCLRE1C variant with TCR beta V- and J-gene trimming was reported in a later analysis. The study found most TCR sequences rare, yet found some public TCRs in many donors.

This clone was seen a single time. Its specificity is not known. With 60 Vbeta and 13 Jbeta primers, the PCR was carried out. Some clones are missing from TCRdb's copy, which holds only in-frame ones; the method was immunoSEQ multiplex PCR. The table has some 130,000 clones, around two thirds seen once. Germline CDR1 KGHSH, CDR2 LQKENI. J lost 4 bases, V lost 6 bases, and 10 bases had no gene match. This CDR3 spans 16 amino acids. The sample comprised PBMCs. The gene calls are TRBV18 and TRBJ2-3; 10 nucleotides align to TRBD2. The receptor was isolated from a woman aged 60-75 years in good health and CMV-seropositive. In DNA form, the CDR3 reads TGTGCCAGCTCCCCCAGCGGGAGGGCAGGAGCAGATACGCAGTATTTT. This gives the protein CASSPSGRAGADTQYF. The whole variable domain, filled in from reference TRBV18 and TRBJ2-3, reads NAGVMQNPRHLVRRRGQEARLRCSPMKGHSHVYWYRQLPEEGLKFMVYLQKENIIDESGMPKERFSAEFPKEGPSILRIQQVVRGDSAAYFCASSPSGRAGADTQYFGPGTRLTVL.